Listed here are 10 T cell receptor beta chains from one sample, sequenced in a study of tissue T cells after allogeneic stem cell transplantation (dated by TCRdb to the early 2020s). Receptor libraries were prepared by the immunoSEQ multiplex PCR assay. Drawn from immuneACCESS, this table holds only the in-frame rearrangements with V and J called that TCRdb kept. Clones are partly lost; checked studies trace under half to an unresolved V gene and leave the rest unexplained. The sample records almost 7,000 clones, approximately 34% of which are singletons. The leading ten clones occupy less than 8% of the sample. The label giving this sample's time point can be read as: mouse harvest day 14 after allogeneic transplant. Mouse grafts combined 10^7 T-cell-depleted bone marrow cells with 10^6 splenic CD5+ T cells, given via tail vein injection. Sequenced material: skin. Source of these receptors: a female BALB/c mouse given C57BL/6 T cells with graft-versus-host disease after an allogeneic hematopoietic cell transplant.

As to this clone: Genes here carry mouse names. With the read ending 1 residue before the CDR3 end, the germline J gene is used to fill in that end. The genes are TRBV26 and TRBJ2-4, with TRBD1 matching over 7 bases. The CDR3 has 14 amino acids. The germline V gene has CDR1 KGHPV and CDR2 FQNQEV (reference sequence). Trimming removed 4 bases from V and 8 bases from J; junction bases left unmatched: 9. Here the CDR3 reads CASSPRDSKGTLYF. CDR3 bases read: TGTGCCAGCAGTCCCCGGGACAGTAAAGGCACCTTGTAC.

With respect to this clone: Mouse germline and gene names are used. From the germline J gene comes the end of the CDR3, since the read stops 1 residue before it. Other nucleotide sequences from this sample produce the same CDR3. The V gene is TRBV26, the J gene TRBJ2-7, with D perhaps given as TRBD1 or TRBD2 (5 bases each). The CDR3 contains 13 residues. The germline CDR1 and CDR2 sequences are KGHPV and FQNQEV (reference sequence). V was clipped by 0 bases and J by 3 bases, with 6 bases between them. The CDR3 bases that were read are TGTGCCAGCAGTCTGTCCGGGGGCTATGAACAGTAC. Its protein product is CASSLSGGYEQY. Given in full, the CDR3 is CASSLSGGYEQYF.

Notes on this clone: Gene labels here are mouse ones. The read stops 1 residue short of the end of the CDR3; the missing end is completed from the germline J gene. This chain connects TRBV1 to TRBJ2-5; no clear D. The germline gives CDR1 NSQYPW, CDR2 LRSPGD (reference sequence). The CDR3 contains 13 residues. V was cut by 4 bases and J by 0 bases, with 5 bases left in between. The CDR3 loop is CTCSDSNQDTQYF. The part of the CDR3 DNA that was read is TGCACCTGCAGTGACAGTAACCAAGACACCCAGTAC.

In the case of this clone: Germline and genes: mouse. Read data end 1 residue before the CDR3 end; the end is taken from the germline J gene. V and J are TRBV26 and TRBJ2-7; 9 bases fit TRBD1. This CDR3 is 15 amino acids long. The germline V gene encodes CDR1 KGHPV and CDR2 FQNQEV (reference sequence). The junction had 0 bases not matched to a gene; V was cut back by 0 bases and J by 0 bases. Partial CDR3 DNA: TGTGCCAGCAGTCTGTCGGGACAGGGCTCCTATGAACAGTAC. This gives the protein CASSLSGQGSYEQY. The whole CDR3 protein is CASSLSGQGSYEQYF.

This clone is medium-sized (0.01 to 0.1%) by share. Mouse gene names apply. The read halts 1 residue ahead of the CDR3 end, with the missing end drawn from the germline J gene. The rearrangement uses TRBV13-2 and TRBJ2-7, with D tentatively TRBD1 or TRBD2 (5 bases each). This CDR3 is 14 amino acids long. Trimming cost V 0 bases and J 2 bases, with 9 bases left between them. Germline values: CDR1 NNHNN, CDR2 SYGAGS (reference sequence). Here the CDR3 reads CASGDGPGAYEQYF. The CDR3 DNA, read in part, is TGTGCCAGCGGTGATGGGCCGGGGGCCTATGAACAGTAC.

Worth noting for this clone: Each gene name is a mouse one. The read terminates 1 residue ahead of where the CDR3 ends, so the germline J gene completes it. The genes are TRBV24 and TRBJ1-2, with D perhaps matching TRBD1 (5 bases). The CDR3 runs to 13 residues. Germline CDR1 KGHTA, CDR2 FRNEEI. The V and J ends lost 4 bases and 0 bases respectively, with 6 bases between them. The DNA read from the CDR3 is TGTGCCAGCAGTCCGGGGGCAAACTCCGACTACACC. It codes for CASSPGANSDYT. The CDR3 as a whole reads CASSPGANSDYTF.

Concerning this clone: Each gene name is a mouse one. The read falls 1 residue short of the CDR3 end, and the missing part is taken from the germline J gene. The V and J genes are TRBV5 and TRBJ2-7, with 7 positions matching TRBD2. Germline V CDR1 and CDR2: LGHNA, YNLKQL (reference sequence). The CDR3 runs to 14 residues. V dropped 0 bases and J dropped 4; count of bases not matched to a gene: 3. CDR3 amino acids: CASSQEGWGYEQYF. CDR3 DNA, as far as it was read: TGTGCCAGCAGCCAAGAAGGCTGGGGGTATGAACAGTAC.

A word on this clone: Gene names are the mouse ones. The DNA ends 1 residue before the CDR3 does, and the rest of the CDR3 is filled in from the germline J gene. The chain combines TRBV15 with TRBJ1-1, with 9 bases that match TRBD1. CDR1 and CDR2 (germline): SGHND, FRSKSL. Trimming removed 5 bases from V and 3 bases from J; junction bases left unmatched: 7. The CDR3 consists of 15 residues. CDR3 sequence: CASSTGTGWDTEVFF. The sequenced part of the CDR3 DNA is TGTGCCAGCAGTACCGGGACAGGGTGGGACACAGAAGTCTTC.

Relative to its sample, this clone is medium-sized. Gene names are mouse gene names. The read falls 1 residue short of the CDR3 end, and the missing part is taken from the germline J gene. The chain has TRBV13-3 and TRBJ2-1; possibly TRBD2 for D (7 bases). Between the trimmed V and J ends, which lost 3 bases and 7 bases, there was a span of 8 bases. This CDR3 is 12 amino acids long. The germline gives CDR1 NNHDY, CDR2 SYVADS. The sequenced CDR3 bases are TGTGCCAGCAGTGGGGGGGCGGCTGAGCAGTTC. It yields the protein CASSGGAAEQF. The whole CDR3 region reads CASSGGAAEQFF.

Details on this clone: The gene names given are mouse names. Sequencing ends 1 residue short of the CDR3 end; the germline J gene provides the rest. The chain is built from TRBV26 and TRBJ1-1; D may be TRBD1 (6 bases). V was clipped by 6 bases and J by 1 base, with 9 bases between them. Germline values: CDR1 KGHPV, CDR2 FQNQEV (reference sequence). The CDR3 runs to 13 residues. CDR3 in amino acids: CASSRDKNTEVFF. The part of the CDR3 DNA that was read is TGTGCCAGCAGCCGGGACAAAAACACAGAAGTCTTC.